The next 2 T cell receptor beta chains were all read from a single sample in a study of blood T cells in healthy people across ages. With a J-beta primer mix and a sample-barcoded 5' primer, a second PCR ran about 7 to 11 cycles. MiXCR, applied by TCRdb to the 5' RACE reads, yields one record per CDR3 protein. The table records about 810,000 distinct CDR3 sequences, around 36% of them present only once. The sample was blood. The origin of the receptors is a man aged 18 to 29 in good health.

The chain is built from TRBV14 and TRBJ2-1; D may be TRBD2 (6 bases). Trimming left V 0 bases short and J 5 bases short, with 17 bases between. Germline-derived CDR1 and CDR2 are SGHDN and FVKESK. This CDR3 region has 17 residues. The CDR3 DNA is TGTGCCAGCAGCCAAGACCGTTCGGGGCGGGGAAACAATGAGCAGTTCTTC. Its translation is CASSQDRSGRGNNEQFF.

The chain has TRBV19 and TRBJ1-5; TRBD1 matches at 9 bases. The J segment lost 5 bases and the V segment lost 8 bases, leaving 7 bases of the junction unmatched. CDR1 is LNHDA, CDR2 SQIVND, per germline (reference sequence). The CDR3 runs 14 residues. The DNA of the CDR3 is TGTGCCAGTTCCCGACAGGGGGTGTATCAGCCCCAGCATTTT. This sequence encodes CASSRQGVYQPQHF.